The T cell receptor (beta chain) described here comes from a study of blood T cell repertoires in COVID-19. About the study: Whether acute or convalescent, the COVID-19 samples came from the United States, Italy and Spain. In each case, the material was cDNA or gDNA derived from T cells, B-cell-depleted T cells, or PBMCs.

The CDR3 extends over 12 amino acids. From germline, CDR1 is LNHDA and CDR2 SQIVND (reference sequence). The germline V and J ends were trimmed by 8 bases and 1 base, with 8 bases remaining between them. Methods used by the authors: Estimated nucleated cell counts came from reference gene primer amplification. Some clones are missing from TCRdb's copy, which holds only in-frame ones; the method was immunoSEQ multiplex PCR. V and J calls and clone size are given by that table; D and trimming were obtained from the DNA. Among some 240,000 clones listed, roughly 89% were seen once. This clone was detected a few times.

The TCR was taken from a woman aged 35 to 49 who had recovered from COVID-19. The specimen was peripheral blood. The chain carries TRBV19 and TRBJ1-2; no definite D call. CDR3 sequence: CASGRDNYGYTF. In DNA, the CDR3 is TGTGCCAGTGGCCGGGATAACTATGGCTACACCTTC. The whole variable domain, remainder taken from reference TRBV19 and TRBJ1-2, is DGGITQSPKYLFRKEGQNVTLSCEQNLNHDAMYWYRQDPGQGLRLIYYSQIVNDFQKGDIAEGYSVSREKKESFPLTVTSAQKNPTAFYLCASGRDNYGYTFGSGTRLTVV.